Following are 21 T cell receptor beta chains from one sample sequenced in a study of blood T cell repertoires in COVID-19. TCRdb keeps only in-frame clones here, not all; method: immunoSEQ multiplex PCR. The sample lists around 300,000 clones, about nine tenths occurring once. The sequencing sample was made of PBMCs or T cells enriched from blood (not recorded which). The receptors shown here come from a woman aged 50 to 65 who had recovered from COVID-19.

The gene calls are TRBV2 and TRBJ1-5; TRBD1 matches 9 bases. The V segment lost 3 bases and the J segment 8 bases; nucleotides outside the gene matches: 5. This CDR3 comprises 14 residues. The germline gives CDR1 SNHLY, CDR2 FYNNEI. CDR3 amino acids: CASSDGTGLEPQHF. The CDR3, as DNA: TGTGCCAGCAGTGACGGGACAGGGCTAGAGCCCCAGCATTTT.

The V and J genes are TRBV10-3 and TRBJ1-5; D gene unclear. Trimming removed 6 bases from V and 1 base from J, with 7 bases in between. This CDR3 contains 13 residues. From germline, CDR1 is ENHRY and CDR2 SYGVKD. CDR3 DNA: TGTGCCATCAGCACAGAGAGCAATCAGCCCCAGCATTTT. Translated, it gives CAISTESNQPQHF.

This chain joins TRBV2 and TRBJ2-3; D possibly corresponds to TRBD1 (6 bases). Trimming stripped 7 bases from V and 0 bases from J, with 11 bases between. Germline assignment: CDR1 SNHLY and CDR2 FYNNEI. This CDR3 contains 14 residues. CDR3 sequence: CASNDRPSTDTQYF. DNA of the CDR3: TGTGCCAGCAATGACAGGCCTAGCACAGATACGCAGTATTTT. The full variable domain, rest sourced from reference TRBV2 and TRBJ2-3, is EPEVTQTPSHQVTQMGQEVILRCVPISNHLYFYWYRQILGQKVEFLVSFYNNEISEKSEIFDDQFSVERPDGSNFTLKIRSTKLEDSAMYFCASNDRPSTDTQYFGPGTRLTVL.

This clone was observed a single time. J is TRBJ2-1 and V is TRBV24-1, with 7 positions matching TRBD1. The CDR3 is 16 amino acids. CDR1 is KGHDR, CDR2 SFDVKD, per germline. Germline trimming cut 7 bases from V and 1 base from J; bases unmatched to any gene: 9. CDR3 coding DNA: TGTGCCACCAGCCTCCGACAGGGCTCTTCCTACAATGAGCAGTTCTTC. Its translation: CATSLRQGSSYNEQFF.

This clone was detected once. The chain uses TRBV28 and TRBJ1-2; 9 positions agree with TRBD1. The CDR3 sequence is 15 residues long. Germline V gene lookup returns CDR1 MDHEN and CDR2 SYDVKM. V shed 6 bases, J shed 8 bases, and the junction held 13 bases outside the gene matches. The CDR3, as DNA: TGTGCCAGCAGCAAGGACAGGGGCTTTTTCAGGGGCTACACCTTC. Translation gives CASSKDRGFFRGYTF.

The chain combines TRBV18 with TRBJ1-6; D unresolved. V was trimmed by 3 bases and J by 14 bases, leaving 26 bases between them. The CDR3 has 17 residues. CDR1 is KGHSH, CDR2 LQKENI, per germline. CDR3 nucleotides: TGTGCCAGCTCACCCCCCCCCAACCGACGAGTCCAGGAAGCCCTCCACTTT. It yields the protein CASSPPPNRRVQEALHF.

V gene TRBV28 combines with J gene TRBJ1-1, with D possibly matching TRBD1 (5 bases). The CDR3 extends over 14 amino acids. The germline gives CDR1 MDHEN, CDR2 SYDVKM. The V end was cut by 1 base, the J end by 4 bases, with 10 bases between. CDR3 residues: CASSLFGTTTEAFF. The DNA for the CDR3 is TGTGCCAGCAGTTTATTCGGGACTACCACTGAAGCTTTCTTT.

This clone occurred a few times. V usage is TRBV9 and J usage is TRBJ2-7; D not resolved. In germline, CDR1 is SGDLS, CDR2 YYNGEE. The CDR3 sequence is 14 residues long. The V end lost 0 bases, the J end lost 4 bases, and 11 bases lay between the germline ends. The CDR3 DNA sequence: TGTGCCAGCAGCGTAGGTGACACCTCATACGAGCAGTACTTC. Translating gives CASSVGDTSYEQYF.

J is TRBJ2-7 and V is TRBV29-1, with 14 bases identical to TRBD2. There are 15 residues in the CDR3. CDR1 is SQVTM and CDR2 is ANQGSEA in the germline V gene. Trimming removed 7 bases from V and 4 bases from J; junction bases left unmatched: 9. The CDR3 loop reads CSANHGTSGSYEQYF. DNA of the CDR3: TGCAGCGCCAATCACGGGACTAGCGGGAGTTACGAGCAGTACTTC.

The V and J genes are TRBV6-2 or TRBV6-3 and TRBJ1-5; 9 nucleotides agree with TRBD1. Germline lookup yields CDR1 MNHEY and CDR2 SVGEGT. The length of the CDR3 is 14 residues. Unmatched junction bases numbered 6, after V lost 5 bases and J lost 7 bases. For the CDR3, the DNA is TGTGCCAGCAGTCCCGGACAGGGGTGGCAGCCCCAGCATTTT. Protein: CASSPGQGWQPQHF.

This clone was seen just once. The chain recombines TRBV7-3 with TRBJ1-1, with D maybe TRBD1 (6 bases). Germline lookup yields CDR1 SGHTA and CDR2 FQGTGA. Deletions cut 3 bases from V and 1 base from J, with 9 bases between. The CDR3 is 14 amino acids. CDR3 coding DNA: TGTGCCAGCAGCTTGGGACATTCGAACACTGAAGCTTTCTTT. It specifies CASSLGHSNTEAFF.

V is TRBV28 and J is TRBJ1-3; the D gene is possibly TRBD1 (6 bases). The V gene's germline CDR1 is MDHEN and CDR2 SYDVKM. The CDR3 extends over 15 amino acids. V lost 7 bases to trimming and J lost 2 bases, with 15 bases between them. The CDR3 DNA sequence: TGTGCCAGCACATCGTCGAAGGGGGCTGGAAACACCATATATTTT. This sequence encodes CASTSSKGAGNTIYF.

This rearrangement joins TRBV19 to TRBJ1-4, with 9 bases identical to TRBD1. The length of the CDR3 is 15 residues. Per germline, CDR1 LNHDA and CDR2 SQIVND (reference sequence). V trimming: 3 bases; J trimming: 8 bases; junction bases outside the gene matches: 7. This chain's CDR3 is CASSIVTGGREKLFF. CDR3 in DNA: TGTGCCAGTAGTATTGTGACAGGGGGACGCGAAAAACTGTTTTTT.

The chain recombines TRBV29-1 with TRBJ1-1; 8 bases are a match to TRBD1. The CDR3 sequence is 13 residues long. Germline values: CDR1 SQVTM, CDR2 ANQGSEA. The V and J ends lost 6 bases and 0 bases, in that order; junction bases with no gene match: 3. CDR3 nucleotide sequence: TGCAGCGTGGGACAGGCTGTGAACACTGAAGCTTTCTTT. Translation: CSVGQAVNTEAFF. Variable domain in full (rest from reference TRBV29-1 and TRBJ1-1): SAVISQKPSRDICQRGTSLTIQCQVDSQVTMMFWYRQQPGQSLTLIATANQGSEATYESGFVIDKFPISRPNLTFSTLTVSNMSPEDSSIYLCSVGQAVNTEAFFGQGTRLTVV.

This chain links TRBV2 with TRBJ2-1; the D is unclear. The CDR3 consists of 15 residues. Per germline, CDR1 SNHLY and CDR2 FYNNEI. V shed 4 bases and J shed 0 bases, with 10 bases lying between them. The CDR3 bases are TGTGCCAGCAGTGCTGGGTGGAGCTCCTACAATGAGCAGTTCTTC. It encodes CASSAGWSSYNEQFF.

The chain is built from TRBV7-2 and TRBJ2-7; no clear D gene. From germline, CDR1 is SGHTA and CDR2 FQGNSA. The CDR3 loop spans 13 amino acids. V was cut by 0 bases and J by 3 bases, with 6 bases left in between. As DNA, the CDR3 is TGTGCCAGCAGCTTAGCGCAGGACTACGAGCAGTACTTC. Translation: CASSLAQDYEQYF.

This clone has just a few counts. The chain links TRBV9 to TRBJ2-2; D unclear. Germline loops: CDR1 SGDLS, CDR2 YYNGEE. Trimming stripped 1 base from V and 0 bases from J, with 4 bases between. The CDR3 spans 14 residues. The CDR3 spells CASSVSANTGELFF. The CDR3 DNA follows: TGTGCCAGCAGCGTATCGGCGAACACCGGGGAGCTGTTTTTT.

This chain joins TRBV4-3 and TRBJ2-7; tentatively, D is TRBD1 (5 bases). V lost 0 bases and J lost 6, with 12 bases in between. The germline V gene encodes CDR1 LGHNA and CDR2 YSLEER. The CDR3 is made up of 14 amino acids. This CDR3 reads CASSQDSGLGEQYF. As DNA, the CDR3 is TGCGCCAGCAGCCAAGATTCAGGGTTGGGCGAGCAGTACTTC.

In this sample, this clone turned up once. The rearrangement links TRBV14 to TRBJ2-6, with TRBD1 matching over 9 bases. The CDR3 sequence is 17 residues long. With V trimmed by 1 base and J by 4 bases, 5 bases remained unmatched. From germline, CDR1 is SGHDN and CDR2 FVKESK. DNA for the CDR3: TGTGCCAGCAGCCAAGTAGGACAGGGGACCGGGGCCAACGTCCTGACTTTC. Translation: CASSQVGQGTGANVLTF.

This chain joins TRBV21-1 and TRBJ2-7; the DNA was not used to check the table's D call, TRBD2. TRBV21-1 is a listed pseudogene. The CDR3 covers 19 residues. This CDR3 reads CASSQTAGTSGRAPNEQYF. The CDR3 nucleotides read TGTGCCAGCAGCCAGACCGCGGGGACTAGCGGGAGGGCTCCTAACGAGCAGTACTTC.

The chain joins TRBV24-1 to TRBJ1-5; D remains unclear. The CDR3 is 16 amino acids. Per the germline V gene, CDR1 is KGHDR and CDR2 is SFDVKD. Trimming pared 4 bases from V and 3 bases from J, leaving 15 bases between. CDR3 region: CATSDPGVADNQPQHF. DNA of the CDR3: TGTGCCACCAGTGACCCGGGAGTGGCAGACAATCAGCCCCAGCATTTT.